The entry below describes one T cell receptor (beta chain). The antigen this receptor binds is unknown. It has no much larger one-base neighbor in the sample; base qualities were not kept. Receptors were amplified or captured by the immunoSEQ multiplex PCR assay. A mixture of 60 forward primers for TCR Vbeta segments and 13 reverse primers for TCR Jbeta segments was used in the multiplex PCR. A multiplex PCR assay on genomic DNA amplified the CDR3 region of rearranged TCR beta genes. Amplified TCR beta libraries were sequenced as 87-base-pair reads on the Illumina HiSeq System. The paper's data handling went like this. In a later analysis, 77 million or so unique TCR beta chains were counted across the roughly 670 repertoires, and some 10 million of these chains were shared by at least two donors. To remove PCR and sequencing errors, raw reads were error-corrected and collapsed into unique sequences using a nearest-neighbor algorithm that merged closely related sequences. V, D and J gene segments were assigned by aligning CDR3 sequences to IMGT reference sequences. For a sequence to be retained, a match of at least six nucleotides was required to both a V gene segment and a J gene segment. A rearrangement counted as productive if the CDR3 had no stop codons and remained in frame with V and J, and every other rearrangement counted as non-productive. CDR3 was defined by IMGT convention, running from the second conserved V-encoded cysteine to the conserved J-encoded phenylalanine. In an earlier analysis of roughly 610 of the donors, sequences lacking an unambiguous match to a single V gene segment were excluded. An earlier analysis of over 450 of the donors classified V segments as functional when productive rearrangements were above 56.7% and as segregating when the standard deviation between donors was above 5%. A statistical classification framework was built to diagnose cytomegalovirus status from the catalog of TCR beta chain sequences. V and J gene assignment, in a later analysis, came from comparing TCR nucleotide sequences with IMGT/GENE-DB human TR gene sequences. In a later analysis, CDR3 sequences and most-parsimonious VDJ recombination scenarios were assigned using the TCRdist pipeline. In a later analysis, each TCR beta chain was defined by its CDR3 amino acid sequence together with its V-gene family, and reads without a unique V-gene family were excluded. In a later analysis, approximately 590 highly shared, low-generation-probability nucleotide sequences were removed to address suspected cross-contamination and a sequencing artifact. In a later analysis, a clonal expansion index was calculated for each public chain from normalized within-repertoire ranks of inferred template counts. A later analysis computed generation probabilities with a VDJ recombination model fitted to out-of-frame rearrangements, and checked the results against IGoR. In a later analysis, TCR-TCR, TCR-HLA and TCR-CMV co-occurrence was scored with hypergeometric tests, and a repertoire-size bias correction was applied to TCR pairs. A later analysis estimated false discovery rates by permuting HLA or CMV assignments 20 times. In a later analysis, co-occurring TCRs were grouped using DBSCAN, with TCRdist sequence similarity added in when clustering inside HLA-allele-positive subsets. Repertoires with fewer than 30,000 or more than 120,000 public chains, plus five repertoires with anomalous nucleotide sharing, were excluded from co-occurrence clustering. TCRdb carries this immuneACCESS record with in-frame sequences only. Its versions omit some clonotypes, under half of them owing to an unresolved V gene in the studies checked, with the rest unexplained. The V and J calls and clone size come from that table; D and trimming were worked out from the DNA. For this sample there are some 89,000 clones; about three quarters appear just once. The top ten clones comprise almost 8.5% of the sample.

This sample stems from a study of cytomegalovirus exposure and HLA in healthy donors (dated by TCRdb to the late 2010s). Some background on the complete study: According to an earlier analysis of 587 of the donors, some 170 million T cells yielded some 120 million unique TCR beta sequences and about 300 Gb of sequence data. Around 320 gigabases of sequencing data and approximately 84 million unique TCR sequences were included in an early release covering several hundred HLA-typed donors. Among the roughly 380 genotyped donors, around 81% belonged to the genetic ancestry cluster associated with self-reported Caucasian donors. The study aimed to test whether signatures of past pathogen exposure could be identified by cataloging public T cell receptors. Using immunosequencing, the study profiled T cell repertoires from roughly 650 subjects and related those repertoires to cytomegalovirus serostatus. Besides the first cohort of some 670 subjects, a separate validation cohort made up of roughly 120 different subjects was used. The study combined high-throughput TCR immunosequencing, statistical association of individual TCRs with disease status, and machine learning to predict cytomegalovirus infection status. In a later analysis, previously published TCR beta repertoires from 600 to 850 donors were re-analyzed and high-resolution HLA genotyping was added so that TCR occurrence patterns could be studied. In the later analysis, no new phenotypic data were used to find candidate immune exposures; instead, reliance was placed on TCR beta sequences and their occurrence across donors. To decide whether each TCR beta V gene segment behaved as functional or pseudogenic, an earlier analysis of 587 of the donors relied on high-throughput TCR beta sequencing. Donor age, sex, ethnicity and CMV serostatus were compiled together with the repertoire data. A later genetic analysis took genome-wide SNP genotypes for about 55% of the 666 donors and used that subset as a discovery cohort. All discovery cohort repertoires had been generated on a single sequencing platform. Both class I and class II loci were covered by HLA typing, at four-digit resolution. The number of typed donors differed by locus: about 620-630 for A, B, C, DRB1 and DQB1; approximately 530 for DQA1; about 600 for DPA1; and some 470 for DPB1. Roughly five DR-DQ haplotypes were handled as single units for association and clustering, since linkage in the cohort was strong. On average, roughly 240,000 unique TCR beta nucleotide sequences were sequenced per donor among 398 genotyped donors of the cohort, with about 17% of those sequences being non-productive.

In total, over 600 healthy bone marrow donors made up the cohort. Cohort members were all nominally healthy when sampled, although unrecorded immune exposures were likely present. The donor was CMV seronegative and was included in the group of 352 seronegative cohort members. Every donor gave a peripheral blood sample, and the peripheral blood mononuclear cells from that sample were used for TCR beta sequencing. Genomic DNA was extracted from the blood cell samples with the Qiagen DNeasy Blood Extraction Kit. What the research found in general, with its limitations: Assigning TCR associations to individual alleles was difficult when HLA alleles, especially DR and DQ, strongly co-occurred. In a later analysis, most CMV-associated TCR beta chains were found to appear HLA-restricted, with HLA associations seemingly driven largely by CMV exposure. In vitro tests confirmed that three of the cytomegalovirus-associated TCR beta chains recognize cytomegalovirus antigens. In an earlier analysis of 587 of the donors, most TCR beta V segments were observed in productive rearrangements about 87% or about 30% of the time, broadly matching IMGT annotations. In a later analysis, HLA-associated TCR beta chains showed more clonal expansion and lower generation probabilities than non-associated chains that were equally common. Because counts were too low, roughly 18 rarely observed V segments, including chromosome 9 orphons, were left out of the earlier analysis of 500 to 750 of the donors. A total of about 150 TCR beta chains were listed by the study as associated with cytomegalovirus. A further reported finding was that TCR beta sequences accurately predicted the HLA-A and HLA-B alleles for most subjects in the first cohort. A cluster of highly shared sequence variants was judged likely to be a technical artifact of the sequencing pipeline. A later genetic analysis reported fewer N-insertions in productive TCRs among donors in an Asian-associated ancestry cluster than the approximately 700-donor mean. The authors suggested that the approach could potentially be generalized to other disease states and immunological phenotypes. CMV serostatus was the only immune exposure information available for the cohort. Specific HLA alleles were associated with 16,951 TCR beta sequences at a false discovery rate of 0.05 in a later analysis. Correlated functional status among segregating V segments might reflect linkage disequilibrium, but an unknown experimental factor could not be ruled out. Only TCR beta chains were sequenced in this cohort, and the absence of alpha or paired-chain data limited detectable features. A later genetic analysis associated a missense DCLRE1C variant with V-gene and J-gene trimming of TCR beta chains, and an independent cohort replicated the association. Because HLA typing was missing for some donors at each locus, association tests included only the typed subset. According to a later analysis, TCR association rates differed among HLA loci, with DRB1 alleles showing the most associated TCRs and HLA-C alleles showing the fewest. Presence/absence analyses assumed roughly uniform sequencing depth across donors, an assumption that may not hold. According to a later analysis, parvovirus B19, influenza, CMV and Epstein-Barr virus appeared linked to several top co-occurrence clusters. Cytomegalovirus status was reported to be diagnosed by the classifier with high specificity and sensitivity in both the original and validation cohorts. Across donors, most TCR sequences were observed very rarely, whereas some public TCRs were present in many individuals. Some IMGT-functional V segments, including TRBV6-2 and TRBV6-3, could not be told apart with the 87-base-pair reads, so those segments were excluded.

The germline V gene encodes CDR1 SGHVS and CDR2 FQNEAQ. Trimming removed 2 bases from V and 7 bases from J; the gene matches leave 12 bases unexplained. There are 16 amino acids in the CDR3, from cysteine to phenylalanine inclusive. This entry keeps only the CDR3 DNA: 48 bases, framed from base 1. The V and J genes are TRBV7-8 and TRBJ2-5; TRBD2 matches 8 bases in the middle. Sequencing was performed on PBMCs. The source of this sequence is a man aged 60 to 69 in good health and CMV-seronegative. Here the CDR3 is given as CASSLSAARGTRTQYF. The DNA is as follows: TGTGCCAGCAGCTTATCGGCGGCTAGGGGGACTAGGACCCAGTACTTC.